A selection of T cell receptor beta chains follows, all from one sample in a study of T cell repertoires in cytomegalovirus infection. MiXCR was run by TCRdb on the reads, yielding one entry per CDR3 protein. The repertoire holds about 570,000 distinct CDR3 sequences, with approximately 40% as singletons. Their specific antigens are unknown. The sequencing used cultured PBMCs, collected from culture after CMV antigen stimulation. Every receptor here comes from a human donor in good health (CMV status not recorded). Some clones in this sample may be carry-over from other donors' samples. The CDR3 runs from the conserved cysteine through the conserved F or W. A D gene is named only where the DNA matches it firmly. A clone size is listed for some rows: how often the clone was seen (once, few, many), or a class if it is expanded.

CDR3 DNA,CDR3 protein,CDR3 length,V gene,D gene,J gene,clone size
TGTGCCAGCAGCCCTTACCCCCAAGAGACCCAGTACTTC,CASSPYPQETQYF,13,TRBV11-2,NA,TRBJ2-5,NA
TGTGCCAGCAGGTCGGGCCGGGATTTTCGCTACACCTTC,CASRSGRDFRYTF,13,TRBV28,NA,TRBJ1-2,few
TGTGCCAGCAGCCGCTGGGGGGGCTCGAACACCGGGGAGCTGTTTTTT,CASSRWGGSNTGELFF,16,TRBV7-9,NA,TRBJ2-2,NA
TGTGCCAGCGGTCTGCAGGACAAGGGTTCCACAGATACGCAGTATTTT,CASGLQDKGSTDTQYF,16,TRBV7-8,NA,TRBJ2-3,NA
TGTGCCAGCAGCCTGGGGCCGCCTATCAACACCGGGGAGCTGTTTTTT,CASSLGPPINTGELFF,16,TRBV7-2,NA,TRBJ2-2,NA
TGTGCCAGCAGCCCGGGGGGGGCGGTTAGCACAGATACGCAGTATTTT,CASSPGGAVSTDTQYF,16,TRBV7-2,TRBD2,TRBJ2-3,NA
TGTGCCAGCAGTTCCGGACAGGGGTTCCCCTATAATTCACCCCTCCACTTT,CASSSGQGFPYNSPLHF,17,TRBV5-4,TRBD1,TRBJ1-6,NA
TGTGCCAGTCGAAAGGGGGCTAGTAACATTCAGTACTTC,CASRKGASNIQYF,13,TRBV6-2/TRBV6-3,TRBD1,TRBJ2-4,once
TGTGCCAGCAATGTAGGACGGAGTTCCTACAATGAGCAGTTCTTC,CASNVGRSSYNEQFF,15,TRBV25-1,NA,TRBJ2-1,NA
TGTGCCAGCAGCTTAGGGCCGGGACAGGGTGTCGCTAGCACAGATACGCAGTATTTT,CASSLGPGQGVASTDTQYF,19,TRBV11-1,TRBD1,TRBJ2-3,NA
TGTGCCAGCAGCTTAGATGCAGCGTCAAGGTCTCGGGGCTACACCTTC,CASSLDAASRSRGYTF,16,TRBV7-2,NA,TRBJ1-2,few
TGTGCCAGCAGTGAAGAAAGCTTCCCAGGGGGAGATACGCAGTATTTT,CASSEESFPGGDTQYF,16,TRBV6-1,TRBD1,TRBJ2-3,NA
TGTGCCAGCAGCTTTCCAGGGGGAAATTATGGCTACACCTTC,CASSFPGGNYGYTF,14,TRBV7-2,TRBD1,TRBJ1-2,NA
TGTGCCATCGGAGTAGCGGGGTCCTACAATGAGCAGTTCTTC,CAIGVAGSYNEQFF,14,TRBV10-3,TRBD2,TRBJ2-1,NA
TGTGCCAGCAGCTTAACAGGGCTGGATGAGGATGGCTACAACTTC,CASSLTGLDEDGYNF,15,TRBV7-9,NA,TRBJ1-2,NA
TGTGCCAGCAGTTTTGGGATCGGGCAGGGGGATGAAAAACTGTTTTTT,CASSFGIGQGDEKLFF,16,TRBV12-3/TRBV12-4,TRBD1,TRBJ1-4,NA
TGTGCCAGCCGCCCCTTAGCCGCAAGTTCCCATGAGCAGTTCTTC,CASRPLAASSHEQFF,15,TRBV19,NA,TRBJ2-1,NA
TGTGCCAGCGGTCTCGACTACGAGCAGTACTTC,CASGLDYEQYF,11,TRBV2,NA,TRBJ2-7,NA
TGTGCCACCAGCAGACCCAGGATGGGACTAGCGGGAGGTGGTAGCCCAGATACGCAGTATTTT,CATSRPRMGLAGGGSPDTQYF,21,TRBV15,TRBD2,TRBJ2-3,few
TGTGCCAGCAGTCCGCGGGCCCGAGACAGTTATACCGGGGAGCTGTTTTTT,CASSPRARDSYTGELFF,17,TRBV12-3/TRBV12-4,NA,TRBJ2-2,NA
TGTGCCAGCAGCTTTGGACCCGTCAAAGAGACCCAGTACTTC,CASSFGPVKETQYF,14,TRBV7-6,NA,TRBJ2-5,few
TGTGCCAGCAGAACCCGGGACTATACCTACAATGAGCAGTTCTTC,CASRTRDYTYNEQFF,15,TRBV12-3/TRBV12-4,TRBD2,TRBJ2-1,few